This T cell receptor beta chain was sequenced for a study of blood T cell repertoires in COVID-19. The protocol was immunoSEQ multiplex PCR, while the TCRdb copy is restricted to in-frame clones and leaves out a portion. The sample comprises tens of thousands of clones, 87% of which are singletons, and roughly 6.8% rests with the top ten. With 0 bases clipped from V and 10 bases from J, the junction kept 5 bases outside the gene matches. The CDR3 is 14 amino acids. Per germline, CDR1 SGHTS and CDR2 YDEGEE. V is TRBV5-8 and J is TRBJ2-1; 9 bases align to TRBD1. The TCR originated in a woman aged 45-65 years with acute or convalescent COVID-19. The sample comprised peripheral blood. The CDR3 is CASSLGGTGSEQFF. The CDR3 DNA reads TGTGCCAGCAGCTTGGGCGGGACAGGGTCAGAGCAGTTCTTC.